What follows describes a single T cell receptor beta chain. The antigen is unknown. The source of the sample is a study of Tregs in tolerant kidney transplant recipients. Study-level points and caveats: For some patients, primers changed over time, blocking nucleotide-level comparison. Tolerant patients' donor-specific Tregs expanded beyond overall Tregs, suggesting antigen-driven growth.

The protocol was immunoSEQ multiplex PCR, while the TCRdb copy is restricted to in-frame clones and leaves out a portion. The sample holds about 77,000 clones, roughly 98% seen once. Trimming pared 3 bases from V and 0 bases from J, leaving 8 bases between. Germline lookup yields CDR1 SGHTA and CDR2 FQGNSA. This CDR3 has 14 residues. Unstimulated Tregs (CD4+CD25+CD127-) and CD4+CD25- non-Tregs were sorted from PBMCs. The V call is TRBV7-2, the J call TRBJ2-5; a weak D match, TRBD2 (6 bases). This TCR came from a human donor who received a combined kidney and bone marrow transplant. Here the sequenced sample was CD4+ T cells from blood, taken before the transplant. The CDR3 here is CASSLRDDQETQYF. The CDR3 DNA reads TGTGCCAGCAGCTTGCGGGACGACCAAGAGACCCAGTACTTC.